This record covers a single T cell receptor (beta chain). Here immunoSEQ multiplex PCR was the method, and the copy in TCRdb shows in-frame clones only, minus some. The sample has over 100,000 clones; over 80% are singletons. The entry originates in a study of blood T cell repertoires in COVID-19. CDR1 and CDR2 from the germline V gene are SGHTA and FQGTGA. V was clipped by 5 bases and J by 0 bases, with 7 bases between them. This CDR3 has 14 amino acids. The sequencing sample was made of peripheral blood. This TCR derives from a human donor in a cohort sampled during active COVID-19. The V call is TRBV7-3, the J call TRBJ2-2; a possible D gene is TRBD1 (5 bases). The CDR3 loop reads CASSPQANTGELFF. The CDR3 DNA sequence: TGTGCCAGCAGCCCACAGGCGAACACCGGGGAGCTGTTTTTT.